Following are 28 T cell receptor beta chains from one sample sequenced in a study of regulatory T cells in long-lasting Graves disease. Construction of TCR beta libraries relied on iRepertoire HTBI primers and on Arm-PCR targeting CDR3 regions. TCRdb reanalysed the multiplex PCR reads using MiXCR and keeps one entry per CDR3 protein. The sample includes over 200,000 distinct CDR3 sequences, around 19% seen only once; the top ten take approximately 15%. Specified time point: newly diagnosed GD, antithyroid drugs for less than 3 months. PBMC RNA served as the TCR library source. The same data also contributed to another study, on T cells in Graves' hyperthyroidism and ophthalmopathy.

The source was peripheral blood mononuclear cells (PBMCs), collected at new diagnosis, from a patient treated with antithyroid drugs. The receptors originated from a woman in her twenties or thirties with Graves disease.

This clonotype showed up just a few times. One end of the junction is discordant with germline, which a read error may explain. The V gene is TRBV2, the J gene TRBJ2-5, with TRBD2 identical over 7 bases. CDR3 length: 12 amino acids. Germline CDR1 SNHLY, CDR2 FYNNEI. The CDR3 nucleotides read TGTGCCAGCAGTCCTCTACTAGCGCCCGTGCACTTC. Encoded protein: CASSPLLAPVHF.

This clonotype was picked up many times. V gene TRBV9 combines with J gene TRBJ2-2; no clear D. This CDR3 has 16 residues. Germline V gene data show CDR1 as SGDLS and CDR2 as YYNGEE. Trimming took 0 bases from V and 2 from J, leaving 11 bases between them. CDR3 DNA sequence: TGTGCCAGCAGCGTAGTCGCAGAGATTAACACCGGGGAGCTGTTTTTT. Translating gives CASSVVAEINTGELFF.

This clonotype was counted at least ten times. The genes are TRBV7-6 and TRBJ2-3; TRBD2 aligns across 15 bases. J gave up 4 bases and V 5 bases, and 7 bases lay outside the gene matches. The CDR3 totals 17 residues. Germline values: CDR1 SGHVS, CDR2 FNYEAQ. CDR3 DNA: TGTGCCAGCAGCCCCGGACTAGCGGGGGGGCTAGCAGATACGCAGTATTTT. Protein product: CASSPGLAGGLADTQYF.

This clonotype was seen at least ten times. At one end the junction does not follow the germline gene, possibly because of a read error. V and J are TRBV4-1 and TRBJ2-3; 8 nucleotides match TRBD1. Per the germline V gene, CDR1 is MGHRA and CDR2 is YSYEKL. The length of the CDR3 is 16 residues. The CDR3 nucleotides read TGTGCCAGCAGCCAAGAGACAGGGGAAGGAACAGATACGCAGTATTTT. Protein sequence: CASSQETGEGTDTQYF.

The chain recombines TRBV24-1 with TRBJ2-2; possibly TRBD1 for D (5 bases). V was cut by 7 bases and J by 5 bases, with 7 bases left in between. This CDR3 comprises 12 residues. Germline V gives CDR1 KGHDR, CDR2 SFDVKD. For the CDR3, the DNA is TGTGCCACCAGGGACATTACCGGGGAGCTGTTTTTT. It encodes CATRDITGELFF.

Many counts were recorded for this clonotype. V and J are TRBV12-3 or TRBV12-4 and TRBJ1-2; D may be TRBD1 (5 bases). V gave up 3 bases and J gave up 0 bases, with 23 bases separating them. This CDR3 has 19 amino acids. The CDR3 DNA is TGTGCCAGCAGTTTCGAATTTGAAAACGGCAGGGCTTCTAACTATGGCTACACCTTC. This translates into CASSFEFENGRASNYGYTF.

The chain combines TRBV15 with TRBJ1-6; weak D call: TRBD1 (5 bases). Germline CDR1 LNHNV, CDR2 YYDKDF (reference sequence). Trimming left V 1 base short and J 14 bases short, with 12 bases between. The CDR3 is made up of 13 amino acids. CDR3 DNA sequence: TGTGCCACCAGCAGAGTCGGGTTAGGGGCCCTCCACTTT. Protein product: CATSRVGLGALHF. Based on the CDR3 plus reference TRBV15 and TRBJ1-6, the full variable domain is DAMVIQNPRYQVTQFGKPVTLSCSQTLNHNVMYWYQQKSSQAPKLLFHYYDKDFNNEADTPDNFQSRRPNTSFCFLDIRSPGLGDTAMYLCATSRVGLGALHFGNGTRLTVT.

Concerning this clonotype itself: A much more abundant neighbour one base away suggests this may be a read error. This chain connects TRBV7-2 to TRBJ1-4, with no clear D. This CDR3 has 15 amino acids. Germline-derived CDR1 and CDR2 are SGHTA and FQGNSA. The CDR3 region has the DNA TGTGCCAGCAGCTCCCAGGTGGCAGGCTGGGAAAGACTGTTTTTT. Its protein is CASSSQVAGWERLFF.

This clonotype was picked up many times. V is TRBV6-5 and J is TRBJ1-1; no clear D. Germline CDR1 is MNHEY and CDR2 is SVGAGI. CDR3 length equals 17 residues. The V gene lost 0 bases and the J gene lost 0 bases, with 14 bases spanning the gap. CDR3 residues: CASSYSTQLFMNTEAFF. The CDR3 DNA sequence: TGTGCCAGCAGTTACTCGACACAGTTATTCATGAACACTGAAGCTTTCTTT.

The chain couples TRBV7-8 to TRBJ2-3; 11 bases align to TRBD2. This CDR3 is 18 amino acids long. Unmatched junction bases numbered 13, after V lost 3 bases and J lost 5 bases. The germline V gene encodes CDR1 SGHVS and CDR2 FQNEAQ. CDR3 sequence: CASSLGAGLAGGIDTQYF. For the CDR3, the DNA is TGTGCCAGCAGCTTGGGGGCGGGCCTAGCGGGAGGAATAGATACGCAGTATTTT.

In the case of this clonotype: At one of its ends the junction is not consistent with the germline gene, which may arise from a read error. This chain links TRBV7-7 with TRBJ1-4; D uncertain. Germline CDR1 and CDR2: SSHAT and FNYEAQ (reference sequence). The CDR3 covers 18 residues. The CDR3 spells CASSLVPDPSSGGEKLFF. CDR3 in DNA: TGTGCTAGCAGCTTAGTGCCGGACCCATCCTCGGGCGGTGAAAAACTGTTTTTT.

This clonotype was detected only a few times. J is TRBJ2-2 and V is TRBV7-3; D is unclear. With 6 bases removed from V and 1 base from J, the gap between germline ends came to 12 bases. CDR3 length: 15 amino acids. Per germline, CDR1 SGHTA and CDR2 FQGTGA. CDR3 protein: CASRLGTGNTGELFF. The CDR3 bases are TGTGCCAGCAGATTGGGTACCGGGAACACCGGGGAGCTGTTTTTT. The full variable domain, with the rest looked up from reference TRBV7-3 and TRBJ2-2, is GAGVSQTPSNKVTEKGKYVELRCDPISGHTALYWYRQSLGQGPEFLIYFQGTGAADDSGLPNDRFFAVRPEGSVSTLKIQRTERGDSAVYLCASRLGTGNTGELFFGEGSRLTVL.

This clonotype was counted many times. This chain links TRBV6-1 with TRBJ1-5, with 9 bases lining up with TRBD1. With 7 bases clipped from V and 0 bases from J, the junction kept 4 bases outside the gene matches. The CDR3 has 15 residues. The germline gives CDR1 MNHNS, CDR2 SASEGT. This chain's CDR3 is CASIWTGDSNQPQHF. The CDR3 DNA is TGTGCCAGCATATGGACAGGGGATAGCAATCAGCCCCAGCATTTT.

This clonotype was detected many times. The chain carries TRBV7-9 and TRBJ1-1, with D uncertain. The V gene lost 5 bases and the J gene lost 1 base, with 11 bases spanning the gap. Germline V gene sequence: CDR1 SEHNR, CDR2 FQNEAQ (reference sequence). The CDR3 has 14 amino acids. CDR3 sequence: CASSGLIENTEAFF. The DNA for the CDR3 is TGTGCCAGCAGCGGACTGATTGAGAACACTGAAGCTTTCTTT. Full variable domain (remainder filled in from reference TRBV7-9 and TRBJ1-1): DTGVSQNPRHKITKRGQNVTFRCDPISEHNRLYWYRQTLGQGPEFLTYFQNEAQLEKSRLLSDRFSAERPKGSFSTLEIQRTEQGDSAMYLCASSGLIENTEAFFGQGTRLTVV.

This clonotype has more than one count but fewer than ten. The rearrangement joins TRBV29-1 to TRBJ2-1; 10 bases align to TRBD1. This CDR3 contains 15 residues. CDR1 is SQVTM and CDR2 is ANQGSEA in the germline V gene. V lost 0 bases to trimming and J lost 7 bases; unmatched junction nucleotides: 6. The CDR3 nucleotides read TGCAGCGTTGAAGATGACAGGGGGCACTTTAATGAGCAGTTCTTC. This encodes CSVEDDRGHFNEQFF.

This clonotype was detected many times. J is TRBJ2-3 and V is TRBV2; the D gene is possibly TRBD1 (6 bases). Germline CDR1 and CDR2: SNHLY and FYNNEI. The CDR3 is 15 residues long. V was clipped by 7 bases and J by 6 bases, with 20 bases between them. The CDR3 sequence: CASTLWDTPGDTQYF. The CDR3 coding sequence is TGTGCCAGCACTCTATGGGACACCCCGGGGGATACGCAGTATTTT.

Ten or more counts support this clonotype. V usage is TRBV7-2 and J usage is TRBJ2-7, with TRBD2 matching over 10 bases. CDR1 is SGHTA, CDR2 FQGNSA, per germline. V trimming: 1 base; J trimming: 1 base; junction bases outside the gene matches: 4. The CDR3 contains 16 residues. DNA of the CDR3: TGTGCCAGCAGCTTAGGAACTAGCGGGGCATCCTACGAGCAGTACTTC. This gives the protein CASSLGTSGASYEQYF.

With respect to this clonotype: This clone may be a read error of a much larger clone one base away. J is TRBJ2-5 and V is TRBV2, with 8 nucleotides matching TRBD2. Germline lookup yields CDR1 SNHLY and CDR2 FYNNEI. The CDR3 totals 17 residues. The CDR3 nucleotides are TGTGCCAGCAGTCCTAATAGGGGTAGCGGGGACCAAGAGATCCAGTACTTC. This encodes CASSPNRGSGDQEIQYF. Complete variable domain (other parts from reference TRBV2 and TRBJ2-5): EPEVTQTPSHQVTQMGQEVILRCVPISNHLYFYWYRQILGQKVEFLVSFYNNEISEKSEIFDDQFSVERPDGSNFTLKIRSTKLEDSAMYFCASSPNRGSGDQEIQYFGPGTRLLVL.

This clonotype was seen many times. The rearrangement joins TRBV6-5 to TRBJ1-5; D unclear. Trimming pared 2 bases from V and 7 bases from J, leaving 9 bases between. Germline V gene lookup returns CDR1 MNHEY and CDR2 SVGAGI. CDR3 length equals 13 residues. The CDR3 DNA follows: TGTGCCAGCAGTTACCTTTCGGGCCAGCCCCAGCATTTT. This sequence encodes CASSYLSGQPQHF.

A few counts support this clonotype. J is TRBJ2-2 and V is TRBV19; unclear D gene. This CDR3 spans 16 amino acids. CDR1 and CDR2 from the germline V gene are LNHDA and SQIVND (reference sequence). The V end was cut by 3 bases, the J end by 6 bases, with 17 bases between. The CDR3 sequence is CASSIGATRRPGELFF. The DNA for the CDR3 is TGTGCCAGTAGTATCGGCGCTACCCGAAGGCCCGGGGAGCTGTTTTTT. The full variable domain, rest sourced from reference TRBV19 and TRBJ2-2, is DGGITQSPKYLFRKEGQNVTLSCEQNLNHDAMYWYRQDPGQGLRLIYYSQIVNDFQKGDIAEGYSVSREKKESFPLTVTSAQKNPTAFYLCASSIGATRRPGELFFGEGSRLTVL.

This clonotype was counted a single time. The J gene is TRBJ2-7, the V gene TRBV30, with 10 bases fitting TRBD1. The J segment lost 6 bases and the V segment lost 4 bases, leaving 6 bases of the junction unmatched. This CDR3 comprises 13 residues. Per the germline V gene, CDR1 is GTSNPN and CDR2 is SVGIG (reference sequence). As DNA, the CDR3 is TGTGCCTGGACCGGGACAGGGGTTGGCGAGCAGTACTTC. Translating gives CAWTGTGVGEQYF.

The sample holds a few counts of this clonotype. A much more abundant neighbour one base away suggests this may be a read error. The chain couples TRBV6-2 or TRBV6-3 to TRBJ2-1; 10 bases map to TRBD2. CDR1 and CDR2 (germline): MNHEY, SVGEGT. Unmatched junction bases numbered 11, after V lost 11 bases and J lost 4 bases. This CDR3 has 15 residues. CDR3 coding DNA: TGTGCCGGCACAGCTAGCGGGGGCCCTTACAATGAGCAGTTCTTC. Translated, it gives CAGTASGGPYNEQFF.

This clonotype has a count of ten or more. V is TRBV29-1 and J is TRBJ2-1; 8 bases fit TRBD1. The CDR3 has 13 amino acids. Trimming at V came to 7 bases and at J to 3 bases, leaving 5 bases not matched to a gene. Germline V lookup: CDR1 SQVTM, CDR2 ANQGSEA. The chain's CDR3 is CSGSTGGYNEQFF. Here the CDR3 DNA reads TGCAGCGGTTCTACAGGGGGCTACAATGAGCAGTTCTTC.

This clonotype was recorded at least ten times. The chain joins TRBV4-1 to TRBJ1-2; D is perhaps TRBD1 (6 bases). This CDR3 spans 17 amino acids. Trimming cost V 5 bases and J 8 bases, with 27 bases left between them. Germline lookup yields CDR1 MGHRA and CDR2 YSYEKL. In nucleotides, the CDR3 is TGCGCCAGCAGCTTGGAGGGGGTGAGGGGGAACGCTTGGGGCTACACCTTC. Translating gives CASSLEGVRGNAWGYTF.

This clonotype came up many times. The V call is TRBV4-1, the J call TRBJ2-7; the match to TRBD1 covers 8 bases. Trimming cost V 6 bases and J 2 bases; bases outside gene matches: 6. Germline V gene lookup returns CDR1 MGHRA and CDR2 YSYEKL. The CDR3 extends over 14 amino acids. DNA for the CDR3: TGCGCCAGCAGTAGACAGGGGAGGCCCTACGAGCAGTACTTC. Protein: CASSRQGRPYEQYF.

This clonotype was detected many times. The chain uses TRBV6-1 and TRBJ1-2; 8 bases match TRBD1. The CDR3 has 15 amino acids. CDR1 and CDR2 (germline): MNHNS, SASEGT. The V and J ends lost 6 bases and 4 bases, in that order; junction bases with no gene match: 10. The CDR3 sequence is CASRPRDTGGYGYTF. In DNA, the CDR3 is TGTGCCAGCAGACCCAGGGATACAGGGGGCTATGGCTACACCTTC.

This clonotype occurred many times. This rearrangement joins TRBV20-1 to TRBJ2-1, with TRBD2 identical over 16 bases. J gave up 7 bases and V 6 bases, and 12 bases lay outside the gene matches. Looked up from germline, CDR1 is DFQATT and CDR2 is SNEGSKA (reference sequence). The CDR3 contains 17 residues. The CDR3 DNA reads TGCAGTGCAACCGGGACTAGCGGGGGGGGGGTGATGAATGAGCAGTTCTTC. Its translation: CSATGTSGGGVMNEQFF.

The chain links TRBV2 to TRBJ2-1, with TRBD2 identical over 11 bases. Unmatched junction bases numbered 8, after V lost 6 bases and J lost 4 bases. CDR1 is SNHLY, CDR2 FYNNEI, per germline. The CDR3 loop spans 16 amino acids. CDR3 coding DNA: TGTGCCAGCAGCGGGACTAGCGGTTGGGGATACAATGAGCAGTTCTTC. Its translation is CASSGTSGWGYNEQFF.